This T cell receptor (beta chain) was documented in a study of cytomegalovirus exposure and HLA in healthy donors listed by TCRdb under 2017. Turning to the overall study: An earlier analysis of approximately 590 of the donors reported approximately 270 Gb of sequence data and 117 million unique TCR beta sequences from about 200 million T cells. About 320 gigabases of sequencing data and approximately 85 million unique TCR sequences were included in an early release covering around 600 HLA-typed donors. The genetic ancestry cluster associated with self-reported Caucasian donors included roughly four fifths of the 300 to 450 genotyped donors. The aim of the study was to test whether cataloging public T cell receptors could identify signatures of past pathogen exposure. The study profiled the T cell repertoires of about 720 subjects by immunosequencing and related them to cytomegalovirus serostatus. Besides the first cohort of around 700 subjects, a separate validation cohort made up of over a hundred different subjects was used. The study combined high-throughput TCR immunosequencing, statistical association of individual TCRs with disease status, and machine learning to predict cytomegalovirus infection status. In a later analysis, previously published TCR beta repertoires from 550 to 700 donors were re-analyzed and high-resolution HLA genotyping was added so that TCR occurrence patterns could be studied. In the later analysis, no new phenotypic data were used to find candidate immune exposures; instead, reliance was placed on TCR beta sequences and their occurrence across donors. To decide whether each TCR beta V gene segment behaved as functional or pseudogenic, an earlier analysis of 587 of the donors relied on high-throughput TCR beta sequencing. Donor age, sex, ethnicity and CMV serostatus were compiled together with the repertoire data. A later genetic analysis used genome-wide SNP genotypes for 398 of the 666 donors, treating that subset as a discovery cohort. Every discovery cohort repertoire had been produced on one sequencing platform. Both class I and class II loci were covered by HLA typing, at four-digit resolution. Typing coverage varied by locus: roughly 629-640 donors for A, B, C, DRB1 and DQB1; 522 for DQA1; around 570 for DPA1; 450 to 480 for DPB1. Four to six DR-DQ haplotypes were handled as single units for association and clustering because linkage in the cohort was strong. Across approximately 420 genotyped donors of the cohort, an average of about 240,000 unique TCR beta nucleotide sequences per donor were sequenced, and roughly 20% of those sequences were non-productive.

Library prep was done by the immunoSEQ multiplex PCR assay. For the multiplex PCR, a mixture combining 60 forward primers for TCR Vbeta segments and 13 reverse primers for TCR Jbeta segments was used. Amplification of the CDR3 region of rearranged TCR beta genes was performed with a multiplex PCR assay on genomic DNA. The amplified TCR beta libraries were sequenced on the Illumina HiSeq System as 87-base-pair reads. On the study's bioinformatics: A later analysis counted about 80 million unique TCR beta chains across the roughly 700 repertoires, and approximately 11 million of these chains were shared by at least two donors. To remove PCR and sequencing errors, raw reads were error-corrected and collapsed into unique sequences using a nearest-neighbor algorithm that merged closely related sequences. Alignment of CDR3 sequences to IMGT reference sequences was used to assign V, D and J gene segments. For a sequence to be retained, at least a six-nucleotide match to both a V gene segment and a J gene segment was required. A rearrangement counted as productive if the CDR3 had no stop codons and remained in frame with V and J, and every other rearrangement counted as non-productive. CDR3 was defined by IMGT convention, running from the second conserved V-encoded cysteine to the conserved J-encoded phenylalanine. Sequences without an unambiguous match to a single V gene segment were excluded from the earlier analysis of about 600 of the donors. An earlier analysis of roughly 590 of the donors called V segments functional above 56.7% productive rearrangements and segregating when the between-donor standard deviation exceeded 5%. A statistical classification framework was built to diagnose cytomegalovirus status from the catalog of TCR beta chain sequences. A later analysis assigned V and J genes by comparing TCR nucleotide sequences with IMGT/GENE-DB human TR gene sequences. A later analysis assigned CDR3 sequences and most-parsimonious VDJ recombination scenarios with the TCRdist pipeline. A later analysis defined each TCR beta chain by its CDR3 amino acid sequence plus V-gene family, and excluded reads lacking a unique V-gene family. To address suspected cross-contamination and a sequencing artifact, a later analysis removed approximately 590 highly shared, low-generation-probability nucleotide sequences. A later analysis calculated a clonal expansion index for each public chain from normalized within-repertoire ranks of inferred template counts. A later analysis computed generation probabilities with a VDJ recombination model fitted to out-of-frame rearrangements, and checked the results against IGoR. Hypergeometric tests were used in a later analysis to score TCR-TCR, TCR-HLA and TCR-CMV co-occurrence, with a repertoire-size bias correction applied to the TCR pairs. In a later analysis, false discovery rates were estimated by permuting HLA or CMV assignments 20 times. In a later analysis, co-occurring TCRs were grouped using DBSCAN, with TCRdist sequence similarity added in when clustering inside HLA-allele-positive subsets. For co-occurrence clustering, repertoires with fewer than 30,000 or more than 120,000 public chains were excluded, along with a handful of repertoires with anomalous nucleotide sharing. As stored in TCRdb, this immuneACCESS dataset retains in-frame rearrangements with V and J assigned. A fraction of the clones does not appear; measured against another copy, unresolved V genes explain less than half of the discrepancy, and the remainder lacks a known reason. V, J and clone size are those of that table, while D and trimming were read from the DNA. The sample has 90,000 to 120,000 clones on record, roughly three quarters of them singletons. The ten largest clones represent about a tenth of the sample.

On this clone: Its binding antigen is unknown. One base away there is no much larger clone; base qualities are not given.

Study-wide conclusions, independent of this receptor: In a later analysis, HLA-associated TCR beta chains were found to be more clonally expanded and to have lower generation probabilities than equally common non-associated chains. Because counts were too low, roughly 18 rarely observed V segments, including chromosome 9 orphons, were left out of the earlier analysis of some 640 of the donors. Three of the identified cytomegalovirus-associated TCR beta chains were confirmed in vitro to be specific for cytomegalovirus antigens. In a later analysis, several top co-occurrence clusters were reported to appear linked to parvovirus B19, influenza, CMV and Epstein-Barr virus. Specific HLA alleles were associated with 18,000 or so TCR beta sequences at a false discovery rate of 0.05 in a later analysis. Most TCR sequences were observed very rarely across donors, whereas some public TCRs were present in many individuals. Presence/absence analyses assumed roughly uniform sequencing depth across donors, an assumption that may not hold. A later genetic analysis associated a missense DCLRE1C variant with V-gene and J-gene trimming of TCR beta chains, and an independent cohort replicated the association. The cohort was sequenced for TCR beta chains only, and without alpha or paired-chain data the features that could be detected were limited. A further reported finding was that TCR beta sequences accurately predicted the HLA-A and HLA-B alleles for most subjects in the first cohort. The classifier was reported to diagnose cytomegalovirus status with high specificity and sensitivity in both the original cohort and the validation cohort. Linkage disequilibrium might explain the correlated functional status among segregating V segments, but an unknown experimental factor could not be ruled out. Because HLA typing was unavailable for some donors at each locus, only the typed subset was used in association tests. Broadly in line with IMGT annotations, most TCR beta V segments showed up in productive rearrangements about 90% or about 30% of the time in an earlier analysis of several hundred of the donors. When HLA alleles, especially DR and DQ, strongly co-occurred, TCR associations were difficult to assign to individual alleles. According to a later analysis, TCR association rates differed among HLA loci, with DRB1 alleles showing the most associated TCRs and HLA-C alleles showing the fewest. Immune exposure information for the cohort was limited to CMV serostatus. The sequencing pipeline was judged likely to have produced a cluster of highly shared sequence variants as a technical artifact. Most CMV-associated TCR beta chains appeared to be HLA-restricted in a later analysis, and the HLA associations seemed to be driven largely by CMV exposure. The study gave a list of 150 to 200 TCR beta chains associated with cytomegalovirus. The authors suggested that the approach could potentially be extended to other disease states and immunological phenotypes. According to a later genetic analysis, donors in an Asian-associated ancestry cluster had fewer N-insertions in productive TCRs than the approximately 630-donor mean.

In total, 630 or so healthy bone marrow donors made up the cohort. At the time of sampling, every cohort member was nominally healthy, though immune exposures that went unrecorded were likely present. The donor tested CMV seropositive and was one of the 289 seropositive cohort members. A peripheral blood sample was provided by each donor, and peripheral blood mononuclear cells were used for TCR beta sequencing. The Qiagen DNeasy Blood Extraction Kit was used to extract genomic DNA from the blood cell samples. This TCR came from a middle-aged man in good health and CMV-seropositive. The sequenced sample was PBMCs.

DNA sequence: TGCGCCAGCAGACCAAGGGGGGGCTCATATGGCTACACCTTC. Translated, this is CASRPRGGSYGYTF. In this chain, TRBV10-1 is recombined with TRBJ1-2; the best D guess is TRBD1, with 6 bases matching. The CDR3 runs 14 amino acids, cysteine and phenylalanine included. Here the CDR3 DNA is all that survives: 42 bases in frame from base 1. The germline V gene encodes CDR1 WNHNN and CDR2 SYGVQD (reference sequence). V lost 6 bases and J lost 5 bases; the stretch between them is 16 bases long.